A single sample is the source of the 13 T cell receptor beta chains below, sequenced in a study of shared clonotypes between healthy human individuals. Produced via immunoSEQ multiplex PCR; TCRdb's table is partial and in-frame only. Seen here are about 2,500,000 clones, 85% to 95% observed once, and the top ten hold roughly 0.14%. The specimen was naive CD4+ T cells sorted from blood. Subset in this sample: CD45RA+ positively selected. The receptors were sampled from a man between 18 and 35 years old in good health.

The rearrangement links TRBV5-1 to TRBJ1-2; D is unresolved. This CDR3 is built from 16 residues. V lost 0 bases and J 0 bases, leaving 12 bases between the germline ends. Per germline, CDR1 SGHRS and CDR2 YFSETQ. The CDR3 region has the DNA TGCGCCAGCAGCTTGGTTTCTGCCGGATCTAACTATGGCTACACCTTC. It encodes CASSLVSAGSNYGYTF.

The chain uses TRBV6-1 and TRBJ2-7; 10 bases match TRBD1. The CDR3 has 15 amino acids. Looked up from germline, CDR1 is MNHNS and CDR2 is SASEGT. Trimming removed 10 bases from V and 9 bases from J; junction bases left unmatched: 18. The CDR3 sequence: CAIRSPGTGERGQYF. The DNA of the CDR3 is TGTGCCATCAGAAGCCCCGGGACAGGGGAGAGGGGGCAGTACTTC.

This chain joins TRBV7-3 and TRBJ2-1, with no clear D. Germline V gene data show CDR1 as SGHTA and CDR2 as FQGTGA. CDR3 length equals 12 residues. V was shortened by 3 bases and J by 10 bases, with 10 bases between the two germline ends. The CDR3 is CASSFGTGEQFF. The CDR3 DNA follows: TGTGCCAGCAGCTTTGGCACTGGAGAGCAGTTCTTC.

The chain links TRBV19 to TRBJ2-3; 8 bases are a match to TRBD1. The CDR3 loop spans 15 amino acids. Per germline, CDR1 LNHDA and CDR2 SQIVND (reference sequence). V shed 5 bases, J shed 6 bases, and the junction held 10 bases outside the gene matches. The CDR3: CASSLGTGRIDTQYF. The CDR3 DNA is TGTGCCAGTAGTTTGGGGACAGGTCGAATCGATACGCAGTATTTT.

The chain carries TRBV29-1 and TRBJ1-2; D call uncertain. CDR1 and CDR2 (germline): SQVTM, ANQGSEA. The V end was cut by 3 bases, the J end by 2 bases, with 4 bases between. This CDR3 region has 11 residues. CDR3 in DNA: TGCAGCGTTGAGTCCAACTATGGCTACACCTTC. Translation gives CSVESNYGYTF.

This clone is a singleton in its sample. The CDR3 reads CATTIDNEQFF. The CDR3 DNA reads TGTGCCACAACAATAGACAATGAGCAGTTCTTC. The rearrangement links TRBV2 to TRBJ2-1, with D unresolved. The V end was cut by 10 bases, the J end by 5 bases, with 9 bases between. CDR3 length equals 11 residues. CDR1 is SNHLY and CDR2 is FYNNEI in the germline V gene.

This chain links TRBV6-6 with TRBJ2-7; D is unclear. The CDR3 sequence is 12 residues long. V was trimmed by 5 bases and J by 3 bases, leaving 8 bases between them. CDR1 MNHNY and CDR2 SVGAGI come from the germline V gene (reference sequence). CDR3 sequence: CASSNNLYEQYF. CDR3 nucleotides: TGTGCCAGCAGTAACAACCTCTACGAGCAGTACTTC.

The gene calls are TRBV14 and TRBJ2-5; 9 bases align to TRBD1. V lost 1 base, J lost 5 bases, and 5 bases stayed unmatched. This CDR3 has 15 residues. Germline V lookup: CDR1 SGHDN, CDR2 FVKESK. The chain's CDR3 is CASSQVGTGRETQYF. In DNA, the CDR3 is TGTGCCAGCAGCCAAGTTGGGACAGGGCGCGAGACCCAGTACTTC.

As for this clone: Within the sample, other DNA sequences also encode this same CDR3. The CDR3 sequence is CASSQDRGVAGELFF. The CDR3 coding sequence is TGCGCCAGCAGCCAAGATAGGGGAGTGGCCGGGGAGCTGTTTTTT. V usage is TRBV4-3 and J usage is TRBJ2-2; D possibly uses TRBD1 or TRBD2 (5 bases each). The CDR3 has 15 residues. Germline V gene sequence: CDR1 LGHNA, CDR2 YSLEER. V dropped 0 bases and J dropped 6 bases, with 11 bases sitting between them.

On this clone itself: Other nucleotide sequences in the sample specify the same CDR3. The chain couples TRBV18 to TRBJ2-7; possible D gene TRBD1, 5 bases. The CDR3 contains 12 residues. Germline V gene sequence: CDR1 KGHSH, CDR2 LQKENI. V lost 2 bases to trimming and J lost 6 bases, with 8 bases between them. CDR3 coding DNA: TGTGCCAGCTCACCAGTAAGGGGCGAGCAGTACTTC. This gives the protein CASSPVRGEQYF.

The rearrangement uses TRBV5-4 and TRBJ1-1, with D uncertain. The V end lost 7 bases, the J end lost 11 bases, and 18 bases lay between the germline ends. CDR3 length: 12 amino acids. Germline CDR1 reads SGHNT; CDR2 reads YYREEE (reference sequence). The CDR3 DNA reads TGTGCCAGCGGCACTCAGAGCCGAAGGGCTTTCTTT. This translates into CASGTQSRRAFF.

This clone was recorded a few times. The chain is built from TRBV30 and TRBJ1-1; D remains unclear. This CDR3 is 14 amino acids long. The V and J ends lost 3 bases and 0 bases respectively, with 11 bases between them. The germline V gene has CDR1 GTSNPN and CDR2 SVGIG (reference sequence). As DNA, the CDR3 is TGTGCCTGGAGCCGGGCTGCAATGAACACTGAAGCTTTCTTT. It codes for CAWSRAAMNTEAFF.

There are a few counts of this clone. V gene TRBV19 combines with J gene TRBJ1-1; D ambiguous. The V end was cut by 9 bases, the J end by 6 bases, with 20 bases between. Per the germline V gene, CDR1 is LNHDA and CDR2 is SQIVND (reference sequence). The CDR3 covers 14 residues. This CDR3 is CASTKTTGSPEAFF. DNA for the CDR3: TGTGCCAGCACAAAGACGACGGGTAGTCCTGAAGCTTTCTTT.